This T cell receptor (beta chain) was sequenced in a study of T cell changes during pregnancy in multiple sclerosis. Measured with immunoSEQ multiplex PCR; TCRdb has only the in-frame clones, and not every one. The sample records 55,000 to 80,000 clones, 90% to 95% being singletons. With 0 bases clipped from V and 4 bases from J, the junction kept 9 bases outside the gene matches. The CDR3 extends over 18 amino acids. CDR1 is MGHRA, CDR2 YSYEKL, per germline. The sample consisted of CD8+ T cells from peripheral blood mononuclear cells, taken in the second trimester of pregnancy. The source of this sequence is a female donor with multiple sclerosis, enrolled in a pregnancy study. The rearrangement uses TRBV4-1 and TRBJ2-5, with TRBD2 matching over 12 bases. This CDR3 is CASSQDWETSGRLETQYF. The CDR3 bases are TGCGCCAGCAGCCAAGATTGGGAAACTAGCGGGAGGTTAGAGACCCAGTACTTC.